This T cell receptor beta chain comes out of a study of beta chain features in type 1 diabetes listed by TCRdb under 2018. Turning to the overall study: No differences in mean age, gender distribution, total cell number or subset yield were found between patients and healthy donors. A total of some 110 million sorted cells were examined across all samples, and the number of cells per subset was strongly correlated with RNA yield. Naive and central memory subsets were obtained from all 30 or so donors, but regulatory and stem cell-like memory subsets were isolated from only 8 patients and 8 healthy donors. In the study, TCRB repertoires of sorted circulating CD4+ T cell subsets from recently diagnosed type 1 diabetes patients were compared with those of matched healthy donors.

A single peripheral blood draw of about 116 mL on average was collected from each donor into heparinised tubes. Naive, central memory, regulatory and stem cell-like memory CD4+ T cells were sorted on a BD FACSAria II using a panel including CD45RO, CCR7, CD25, CD127, CD95 and CD27. Purity was above 98% for every sorted population. PBMCs were separated immediately by Lymphoprep density gradient centrifugation and were stained directly, without being cultured. To minimize batch effects, samples were stained and sorted in pairs, one healthy donor with one patient per experiment. This clone turned up a few times. Its antigen is still unknown. Base-call qualities are not available, and no considerably larger clone is one nucleotide away. Points the paper makes about the study in general: Because the HLA sub-analyses included only small numbers of individuals, any influence of HLA type on TCRB rearrangement was left unresolved. Type 1 diabetes patients showed a moderate but significant shortening of TCRB CDR3 length in all four CD4+ subsets. Fewer insertions and more nucleotide deletions at VDJ recombination sites were observed in patients with type 1 diabetes, implying thymic rearrangement abnormalities. PCR might favor shorter templates, but patient and control samples were amplified and corrected together, so any skew would affect both groups equally. Naive, central memory and regulatory TCRB repertoires appeared more similar among patients than among healthy donors. Because cDNA was sequenced instead of genomic DNA, highly expressing activated cells could be over-represented, though the groups showed no difference in activation or CD3 levels.

Trimming removed 0 bases from V and 4 bases from J; the gene matches leave 4 bases unexplained. Per the germline V gene, KGHSH is the CDR1 and LQKENI is the CDR2. The CDR3 measures 16 amino acids from cysteine to phenylalanine. Only the CDR3 region is kept as DNA, spanning 48 bases read in frame from base 1. The entire isolated RNA was reverse transcribed using the High Capacity cDNA Reverse Transcription Kit, and thus expressed TCRB transcripts were sequenced. Deep immunoSEQ sequencing was applied to naive, central memory and regulatory T cell samples, giving an average of about 3.57 million total reads per sample. Sorted cells were lysed in RLT buffer, and RNA was extracted using DNase-treated RNeasy Micro or Mini kits according to cell number. Each cell subset was processed separately to prevent cross-contamination, with patient and healthy donor samples processed together. The immunoSEQ multiplex PCR was used to amplify TCRB sequences from cDNA, generating 87-bp fragments that spanned the CDR3 region. Sequencing of the amplicons was done on the Illumina HiSeq platform. In the original analysis: PCR bias was corrected computationally using synthetic template baselines, and reads within Hamming distance 2 were collapsed, with unmergeable singletons discarded. By aligning reads against IMGT, V, D and J genes, CDR3 length, and insertions or deletions at six rearrangement sites were assigned. Within each subset, clonotype counts were normalized to the number of sorted cells before true diversity and Gini coefficients were calculated with the tcR R package. The overlap coefficient, calculated on TCRB nucleotide sequences, was used to measure repertoire sharing. As a proxy for the pre-selection repertoire, out-of-frame TCRB sequences from naive cells were analyzed. TCRdb's version of the immuneACCESS table is confined to in-frame rearrangements and falls short of the full clone set. An unresolved V gene accounts for under half of the shortfall where checked; the remainder is of unknown origin. V and J calls and clone size are given by that table; D and trimming were obtained from the DNA. The sample table lists around 450,000 clones, roughly an eighth of them with a count of one. The ten largest clonotypes hold less than 0.06% of the sample.

Input material: naive CD4+ T cells from blood. This sample's cell subset or site label indicates: true naive CD4+ T cells. The sequence joins TRBV18 to TRBJ2-1; 9 central nucleotides agree with TRBD1. The clonotype comes from a woman aged 18-29 years in good health. The DNA reads TGTGCCAGCTCACCACCGACAGGGGGGCTTTACAATGAGCAGTTCTTC. This encodes CASSPPTGGLYNEQFF.